The 32 T cell receptor beta chains listed next were all sequenced from one sample in a study of blood T cell repertoires in COVID-19. Using immunoSEQ multiplex PCR, the repertoire was profiled, and TCRdb retains in-frame clones only, with some absent. The profile covers 150,000 to 200,000 clones, with less than 90% appearing a single time and roughly 4.5% taken by the ten largest. Sample: PBMCs or T cells enriched from blood (not recorded which). The receptors here all came from a woman aged 45 to 65 who had recovered from COVID-19.

CDR3 sequence reads: CASSLPPRDTEAFF. The CDR3 bases are TGTGCCAGCAGCTTACCCCCGAGGGACACTGAAGCTTTCTTT. The chain is built from TRBV7-9 and TRBJ1-1, with D uncertain. The CDR3 covers 14 residues. The germline CDR1 and CDR2 sequences are SEHNR and FQNEAQ (reference sequence). V was clipped by 2 bases and J by 3 bases, with 10 bases between them.

This clone was found a few times. The gene calls are TRBV30 and TRBJ2-3; tentatively, D is TRBD1 (6 bases). Germline lookup yields CDR1 GTSNPN and CDR2 SVGIG (reference sequence). Trimming took 2 bases from V and 0 from J, leaving 12 bases between them. The CDR3 is 15 amino acids. The CDR3 DNA reads as TGTGCCTGGAGTACCGGGACACTCAGCACAGATACGCAGTATTTT. Translated, it gives CAWSTGTLSTDTQYF.

The chain has TRBV11-2 and TRBJ2-1; the match to TRBD1 covers 10 bases. Germline V lookup: CDR1 SGHAT, CDR2 FQNNGV. V lost 3 bases to trimming and J lost 6 bases; unmatched junction nucleotides: 2. The CDR3 is 14 amino acids. The chain's CDR3 is CASSFGTGVNEQFF. CDR3 DNA: TGTGCCAGCAGCTTTGGGACAGGGGTCAATGAGCAGTTCTTC.

V gene TRBV27 combines with J gene TRBJ2-1, with 9 bases aligning to TRBD1. The CDR3 totals 14 residues. V was clipped by 7 bases and J by 4 bases; unmatched bases: 5. CDR1 is MNHEY, CDR2 SMNVEV, per germline (reference sequence). Here the CDR3 DNA reads TGTGCCAGCACCGACGGACAGGGGTACAATGAGCAGTTCTTC. It yields the protein CASTDGQGYNEQFF.

The J gene is TRBJ2-6, the V gene TRBV24-1; D is ambiguous. This CDR3 region has 17 residues. V was pared by 0 bases and J by 2 bases, with 10 bases between. The germline V gene has CDR1 KGHDR and CDR2 SFDVKD. The CDR3 protein is CATSDLPGPPGANVLTF. CDR3 DNA sequence: TGTGCCACCAGTGATTTGCCTGGCCCCCCTGGGGCCAACGTCCTGACTTTC.

CDR3 in DNA: TGTGCCAGCAGTGAAAACCCGAGCGATCAGCCCCAGCATTTT. This gives the protein CASSENPSDQPQHF. The chain uses TRBV2 and TRBJ1-5, with unresolved D. This CDR3 has 14 amino acids. Germline values: CDR1 SNHLY, CDR2 FYNNEI. Trimming pared 2 bases from V and 5 bases from J, leaving 10 bases between.

J is TRBJ1-4 and V is TRBV19; D not certain. Germline CDR1 LNHDA, CDR2 SQIVND (reference sequence). The CDR3 consists of 16 residues. The germline V and J ends were trimmed by 5 bases and 0 bases, with 13 bases remaining between them. The CDR3 nucleotides read TGTGCCAGTAGTCCAAGGGTGGGAGCAACTAATGAAAAACTGTTTTTT. It is translated as CASSPRVGATNEKLFF.

This clone was detected only a few times. The V and J genes are TRBV7-9 and TRBJ2-1; tentatively, D is TRBD2 (5 bases). Germline V gene sequence: CDR1 SEHNR, CDR2 FQNEAQ (reference sequence). V was trimmed by 0 bases and J by 9 bases, leaving 9 bases between them. The CDR3 is 13 amino acids. CDR3 nucleotide sequence: TGTGCCAGCAGCTTAGCGGGAGCGTCTGAGCAGTTCTTC. Its protein product is CASSLAGASEQFF.

The V call is TRBV5-1, the J call TRBJ1-1; 8 nucleotides line up with TRBD1. The CDR3 extends over 14 amino acids. V lost 4 bases, J lost 8 bases, and 10 bases stayed unmatched. Per germline, CDR1 SGHRS and CDR2 YFSETQ. The CDR3 region has the DNA TGCGCCAGCAGCCGAGGGACAGGTGAGGCGGAAGCTTTCTTT. Amino acids: CASSRGTGEAEAFF.

In nucleotides, the CDR3 is TGTGCCAGTACTCGGGAACGCCGCATCGAAAAACTGTTTTTT. It specifies CASTRERRIEKLFF. This chain connects TRBV16 to TRBJ1-4; D unresolved. The CDR3 runs 14 residues. Between the trimmed V and J ends, which lost 9 bases and 8 bases, there was a span of 19 bases. Per germline, CDR1 KGHSY and CDR2 FQNENV. The whole variable domain, filled in from reference TRBV16 and TRBJ1-4, reads GEEVAQTPKHLVRGEGQKAKLYCAPIKGHSYVFWYQQVLKNEFKFLISFQNENVFDETGMPKERFSAKCLPNSPCSLEIQATKLEDSAVYFCASTRERRIEKLFFGSGTQLSVL.

This chain links TRBV28 with TRBJ2-3, with TRBD1 matching over 10 bases. Germline CDR1 reads MDHEN; CDR2 reads SYDVKM. The CDR3 has 17 amino acids. Trimming removed 6 bases from V and 6 bases from J; junction bases left unmatched: 15. CDR3 bases: TGTGCCAGCAGCCTAATTGCGGGGACAGGGGTAGTGGATACGCAGTATTTT. Residues: CASSLIAGTGVVDTQYF.

This clone was detected only a few times. The chain couples TRBV5-6 to TRBJ1-2, with a weak D call TRBD1 (6 bases). CDR3 size: 14 residues. V shed 6 bases and J shed 6 bases, with 18 bases lying between them. Germline lookup yields CDR1 SGHDT and CDR2 YYEEEE. The CDR3 DNA is TGTGCCAGCAACTCCGGACAGCTACCTCATGGCTACACCTTC. This codes for CASNSGQLPHGYTF.

The chain is built from TRBV7-9 and TRBJ1-1; no clear D. The length of the CDR3 is 13 residues. V was cut by 2 bases and J by 8 bases, with 12 bases left in between. The V gene's germline CDR1 is SEHNR and CDR2 FQNEAQ (reference sequence). CDR3 sequence reads: CASSLKAGTEAFF. CDR3 coding DNA: TGTGCCAGCAGCTTAAAAGCAGGCACCGAAGCTTTCTTT.

This sequence joins TRBV4-1 and TRBJ2-3, with 9 bases that match TRBD2. This CDR3 spans 19 amino acids. With 3 bases clipped from V and 4 bases from J, the junction kept 17 bases outside the gene matches. The germline V gene encodes CDR1 MGHRA and CDR2 YSYEKL. The CDR3, as DNA: TGCGCCAGCAGCCACCCACCTCTGCCCTTAGCGGGGGTATCAGATACGCAGTATTTT. Translating it yields CASSHPPLPLAGVSDTQYF.

The chain has TRBV21-1 and TRBJ1-5; the table's D gene call, TRBD1, was not cross checked with the DNA. TRBV21-1 is flagged as a pseudogene. The CDR3 has 16 amino acids. CDR3 nucleotide sequence: TGTGCCAGCAGCAAACGGACAGTTGATAGCAATCAGCCCCAGCATTTT. This translates into CASSKRTVDSNQPQHF.

A word on this clone: Other DNA sequences of this sample code for an identical CDR3. The chain joins TRBV18 to TRBJ1-1; D gene ambiguous. The CDR3 length is 13 residues. Trimming took 6 bases from V and 1 from J, leaving 9 bases between them. The V gene's germline CDR1 is KGHSH and CDR2 LQKENI. The CDR3 DNA sequence: TGTGCCAGCTCCCTCGGGGAGAACACTGAAGCTTTCTTT. This encodes CASSLGENTEAFF.

This clone was counted between two and nine times. The V gene is TRBV10-3, the J gene TRBJ2-2, with 9 bases lining up with TRBD1. The CDR3 is made up of 16 amino acids. Per germline, CDR1 ENHRY and CDR2 SYGVKD. V lost 2 bases to trimming and J lost 4 bases; unmatched junction nucleotides: 5. The CDR3 protein is CAISERTGVSTGELFF. The CDR3 DNA sequence: TGTGCCATCAGTGAGCGGACAGGGGTTAGCACCGGGGAGCTGTTTTTT.

The table lists this clone with a few counts. The CDR3 nucleotides read TGTGCCAGCAGTCTCCCTAATAATGAAAAACTGTTTTTT. Translation gives CASSLPNNEKLFF. J is TRBJ1-4 and V is TRBV5-6; D uncertain. Germline CDR1 and CDR2: SGHDT and YYEEEE. The CDR3 is 13 residues long. V was pared by 5 bases and J by 4 bases, with 9 bases between. The full variable domain, rest sourced from reference TRBV5-6 and TRBJ1-4, is DAGVTQSPTHLIKTRGQQVTLRCSPKSGHDTVSWYQQALGQGPQFIFQYYEEEERQRGNFPDRFSGHQFPNYSSELNVNALLLGDSALYLCASSLPNNEKLFFGSGTQLSVL.

The DNA of the CDR3 is TGTGCCAGCAGCTTAGAACAGGGGGGTAACATTCAGTACTTC. Protein product: CASSLEQGGNIQYF. V is TRBV7-2 and J is TRBJ2-4; 8 nucleotides match TRBD1. The germline CDR1 and CDR2 sequences are SGHTA and FQGNSA. This CDR3 contains 14 residues. The ends lost 1 base at V and 7 bases at J; junction bases unmatched: 3.

V is TRBV5-1 and J is TRBJ1-4; D is uncertain. The CDR3 consists of 16 residues. Germline loops: CDR1 SGHRS, CDR2 YFSETQ. V was clipped by 0 bases and J by 3 bases, with 12 bases between them. The CDR3 reads CASSLGDPGANEKLFF. The CDR3 bases are TGCGCCAGCAGCTTGGGCGACCCGGGAGCTAATGAAAAACTGTTTTTT.

The V and J genes are TRBV6-5 and TRBJ1-1, with D possibly matching TRBD1 (6 bases). Trimming removed 7 bases at V and 5 bases at J, with 17 bases between. This CDR3 contains 14 residues. Germline V CDR1 and CDR2: MNHEY, SVGAGI. Written as DNA, the CDR3 is TGTGCCAGCAAACTTCAGGGGTTGGGTACTGAAGCTTTCTTT. It specifies CASKLQGLGTEAFF.

Here the CDR3 reads CASSPTQESQPQHF. CDR3 coding DNA: TGTGCCAGCTCACCGACACAGGAGTCTCAGCCCCAGCATTTT. This rearrangement joins TRBV18 to TRBJ1-5; D is perhaps TRBD1 (5 bases). Germline V gives CDR1 KGHSH, CDR2 LQKENI. The CDR3 runs to 14 residues. V lost 3 bases and J lost 6, with 12 bases in between.

The chain couples TRBV28 to TRBJ1-2, with TRBD1 identical over 9 bases. In germline, CDR1 is MDHEN, CDR2 SYDVKM. V gave up 5 bases and J gave up 8 bases; unmatched junction bases: 12. The CDR3 extends over 15 amino acids. CDR3 protein: CASSGRTGDWVGYTF. In nucleotides, the CDR3 is TGTGCCAGCAGTGGACGGACAGGGGATTGGGTCGGCTACACCTTC.

This clone showed up just once. This chain uses TRBV7-8 with TRBJ1-6; D is ambiguous. The germline V and J ends were trimmed by 5 bases and 3 bases, with 11 bases remaining between them. The germline gives CDR1 SGHVS, CDR2 FQNEAQ. The CDR3 runs 15 residues. The CDR3 nucleotides read TGTGCCAGCAGCCACGGACGGGACTATAATTCACCCCTCCACTTT. Translated: CASSHGRDYNSPLHF.

The J gene is TRBJ2-4, the V gene TRBV3-1 (or the pseudogene TRBV3-2); TRBD1 might be the D (6 bases). Germline-derived CDR1 and CDR2 are LGHDT and YNNKEL (reference sequence). V lost 0 bases to trimming and J lost 0 bases, with 9 bases between them. The CDR3 extends over 16 amino acids. This CDR3 reads CASSQEGDIAKNIQYF. In DNA, the CDR3 is TGTGCCAGCAGCCAAGAGGGGGACATAGCCAAAAACATTCAGTACTTC.

The gene calls are TRBV5-8 and TRBJ1-3; TRBD1 might be the D (5 bases). The CDR3 is made up of 16 amino acids. The V end was cut by 2 bases, the J end by 10 bases, with 22 bases between. The germline V gene has CDR1 SGHTS and CDR2 YDEGEE. CDR3 coding DNA: TGTGCCAGCAGCTTAATCCGCGTTTTTGAGGGGAGGACCATATATTTT. Its translation: CASSLIRVFEGRTIYF.

The CDR3 DNA is TGTGCCAGCAGTTACCCGGGTGGCGGGAGGGCCCGGGAGACCCAGTACTTC. Residues: CASSYPGGGRARETQYF. The chain uses TRBV6-2 or TRBV6-3 and TRBJ2-5, with 9 bases lining up with TRBD2. Trimming removed 2 bases from V and 5 bases from J; junction bases left unmatched: 12. Germline lookup yields CDR1 MNHEY and CDR2 SVGEGT. The CDR3 has 17 residues.

The chain joins TRBV23-1 to TRBJ2-7; TRBD1 matches 7 bases. TRBV23-1 is labeled an ORF, and its function is uncertain. This CDR3 region has 14 residues. The V and J ends lost 6 bases and 3 bases, in that order; junction bases with no gene match: 8. CDR3 region: CASSLQTGCYEQYV. The CDR3 nucleotides read TGCGCCAGCAGCCTACAGACAGGGTGCTACGAGCAGTACGTC.

The chain employs TRBV5-6 and TRBJ1-6, with D perhaps matching TRBD1 (5 bases). Germline-derived CDR1 and CDR2 are SGHDT and YYEEEE. This CDR3 contains 13 residues. The ends were cut back, 4 bases at V and 10 bases at J, with 12 bases in the middle. For the CDR3, the DNA is TGTGCCAGCAGCGCCTCAGGGAAATCACCCCTCCACTTT. This encodes CASSASGKSPLHF.

The chain has TRBV5-3 and TRBJ2-1; TRBD2 matches 9 bases. TRBV5-3 is an open reading frame whose function is uncertain. This CDR3 is built from 12 residues. The CDR3 spells CNGREGRNEQFF. The CDR3 DNA reads as TGTAACGGGCGGGAGGGCCGGAATGAGCAGTTCTTC.

The rearrangement joins TRBV18 to TRBJ1-2, with TRBD1 as a possible D gene (6 bases). The CDR3 consists of 15 residues. V dropped 3 bases and J dropped 0 bases, with 11 bases sitting between them. Germline V CDR1 and CDR2: KGHSH, LQKENI. CDR3 coding DNA: TGTGCCAGCTCACCCTGGGGACAACCTAACTATGGCTACACCTTC. Translating gives CASSPWGQPNYGYTF.

Comment on this clone: One end of the junction does not line up with germline, which may come from a read error. This chain connects TRBV7-7 to TRBJ2-1; possible D gene TRBD1, 8 bases. The germline CDR1 and CDR2 sequences are SSHAT and FNYEAQ (reference sequence). This CDR3 is 15 amino acids long. This CDR3 reads CASSSRGGQDHEQFF. The CDR3 DNA reads TGTGCTAGCAGCTCCCGCGGGGGACAGGATCATGAGCAGTTCTTC. The whole variable domain, remainder taken from reference TRBV7-7 and TRBJ2-1, is GAGVSQSPRYKVTKRGQDVTLRCDPISSHATLYWYQQALGQGPEFLTYFNYEAQPDKSGLPSDRFSAERPEGSISTLTIQRTEQRDSAMYRCASSSRGGQDHEQFFGPGTRLTVL.